This is a list of T cell receptor beta chains from one sample in a study of OX40 agonist ivuxolimab in advanced cancers. Generated by immunoSEQ multiplex PCR, the TCRdb table keeps only in-frame clones and is missing some. The sample yields 80,000 to 100,000 clones, just over 90% seen once. The sample in question was CD4+ or CD8+ T cells sorted from blood, obtained in a trial of the OX40 agonist ivuxolimab. These receptors all come from an adult with an advanced solid tumor such as melanoma, head and neck, liver or kidney cancer. CDR3s include the opening cysteine and the closing phenylalanine or tryptophan. D genes are given only for firm matches.

TRBV19,TRBJ2-7,.,CASSKGDLFYSYEQYF
TRBV19,TRBJ2-3,.,CASTPGGARTDTQYF
TRBV7-9,TRBJ2-7,TRBD2,CASSLDRGSSYEQYF
TRBV11-2,TRBJ1-1,.,CASSLLTGLNTEAFF
TRBV19,TRBJ2-7,.,CASSMTQLSSYEQYF
TRBV6-4,TRBJ2-1,TRBD1,CASSGQGGRNNEQFF
TRBV1,TRBJ2-1,.,CTSSPRVAGANEQFF
TRBV7-2,TRBJ2-1,.,CASSLWEGDSYNEQFF
TRBV18,TRBJ2-3,.,CASSPLVGGNRDTQYF
TRBV19,TRBJ2-2,.,CASKLAGTVNTGELFF
TRBV7-2,TRBJ1-3,.,CASSPGLGNTIYF
TRBV5-1,TRBJ1-4,TRBD1,CASSSGTGATNEKLFF
TRBV28,TRBJ1-2,.,CASSKPGSYGYTF
TRBV28,TRBJ1-2,.,CASSPPDRTNYGYTF
TRBV7-2,TRBJ2-2,.,CASSLVTGSGELFF
TRBV6-4,TRBJ2-2,.,CASRAQGTGELFF
TRBV5-6,TRBJ1-2,TRBD1,CASSLRGGQGNYGYTF
TRBV5-6,TRBJ2-1,.,CASSFLETADLNEQFF
TRBV5-4,TRBJ2-1,.,CASSRNHEQFF
TRBV5-6,TRBJ1-6,.,CASGGFNSPLHF
TRBV4-3,TRBJ2-1,.,CASSQDGYSYNEQFF
TRBV5-1,TRBJ2-1,.,CASSKEGAAYNEQFF
TRBV5-1,TRBJ2-2,.,CASSFGVRELFF
TRBV2,TRBJ1-2,TRBD1,CASSESEGATYGYTF
TRBV4-3,TRBJ1-2,TRBD1,CASSLRTGTILGYTF
TRBV10-3,TRBJ1-4,TRBD1,CAISDSGGTNEKLFF
TRBV11-3,TRBJ2-2,.,CASSLGVIQGYTGELFF
TRBV19,TRBJ1-1,TRBD1,CASSIDPLRGLSMNTEAFF
TRBV18,TRBJ2-4,TRBD2,CASSPLAGDGAKNIQYF
TRBV2,TRBJ2-3,TRBD2,CASSSGTSGRAADTQYF
TRBV2,TRBJ2-1,.,CASKGLEGYNEQFF
TRBV7-2,TRBJ2-3,.,CASSLGLADTQYF
TRBV18,TRBJ1-5,TRBD1,CASSLESWGQSNQPQHF
TRBV28,TRBJ2-5,.,CASSLLETQYF
TRBV7-9,TRBJ2-7,.,CASSGGGHRVYEQYF
TRBV5-4,TRBJ2-1,.,CASSLEASVYNEQFF
TRBV6-5,TRBJ1-5,.,CASSDRSYNQPQHF
TRBV11-2,TRBJ2-1,.,CASSRGGPNSLYNEQFF
TRBV5-1,TRBJ2-5,TRBD1,CASSIQGARETQYF
TRBV6-6,TRBJ2-1,TRBD1,CASSSTGGRNEQFF
TRBV28,TRBJ1-5,TRBD1,CASTPGQGYQPQHF
TRBV5-1,TRBJ1-2,.,CASSTESLYGYTF
TRBV18,TRBJ2-7,TRBD1,CASSLTGSWEQYF
TRBV7-9,TRBJ2-2,TRBD2,CASSLIAGRTGELFF
TRBV4-3,TRBJ1-1,.,CASSQVRNMNTEAFF
TRBV7-3,TRBJ2-2,.,CASSSRNGELFF
TRBV28,TRBJ2-7,.,CASGSFDYEQYF
TRBV7-2,TRBJ2-5,.,CASSTGSAQSGTQYF
TRBV19,TRBJ1-3,TRBD1,CALKDRRNTIYF